This TCR beta chain is from a study of blood T cell repertoires in COVID-19 (dated by TCRdb to the early 2020s). For the study in its entirety: Samples from collaborators originated in the United States, Italy and Spain and spanned both the acute and convalescent phases of COVID-19. The sample metadata nearly always contained a de-identified subject ID, COVID-19 status, age in years and sex. The repertoires were released in a freely available public database intended as a resource for research on the immune response to SARS-CoV-2. HLA class I and class II types, where available, came from metadata supplied by the sample provider rather than from assay-based typing. The prospective study material was composed of cDNA or gDNA derived from T cells, B-cell-depleted T cells, or PBMCs. The samples were drawn from the first 160 participants of the ongoing ImmuneRACE study and from more than 1,000 subjects provided by 6 global collaborators. Subjects who had been exposed to COVID-19, were actively infected with it, or had recovered from it provided the deeply sampled blood TCRbeta repertoires that made up the dataset.

Collaborating institutions collected whole blood in K2EDTA tubes following their own protocols. For TCRbeta analysis, collaborators shipped samples as frozen whole blood, isolated PBMCs, or DNA extracted from either of those sample types. What the work shows at the level of the full study, not this receptor alone: The quantity of clinical and demographic metadata differed by source and by participant and was supplied without curation.

Taken from the germline V gene, the CDR1 and CDR2 loops are SGHDN and FVKESK. Trimming takes 1 base off V and 6 bases off J; junction bases not matched to a gene: 1. From the cysteine up to the phenylalanine, the CDR3 has a length of 13 residues. The read is trimmed to its CDR3 DNA, 39 bases read in frame from base 1. TCRbeta CDR3 regions were amplified from genomic DNA using the immunoSEQ Assay, a bias-controlled multiplex PCR. From the authors' description of their analysis: The number of nucleated cells in each sample was estimated from the amplification of reference gene primers within the assay. To quantify the absolute abundance of each unique TCRbeta CDR3 rearrangement, sequence reads were collapsed and filtered. For each sample, productive Simpson clonality was calculated by taking the square root of Simpson's diversity index across productive rearrangements. As stored in TCRdb, this immuneACCESS dataset retains in-frame rearrangements with V and J assigned. A fraction of the clones does not appear; measured against another copy, unresolved V genes explain less than half of the discrepancy, and the remainder lacks a known reason. D and trimming were read from the DNA, whereas the V and J calls and clone size are those reported in that table. Counted in this sample were approximately 42,000 clones; around three quarters of them appeared once. Roughly a quarter of the sample is taken by the ten largest.

In its sample, this clone was seen a few times. Its antigen is not yet known. The input lacks base qualities; no much larger clone sits a single base away. The sequence came from a man aged 80 or over with acute or convalescent COVID-19. The rearrangement joined TRBV14 to TRBJ2-7, with TRBD1 matching 9 junction bases. The sample consisted of peripheral blood. CDR3 sequence: CASSQVTGGEQYF. DNA sequence: TGTGCCAGCAGCCAAGTGACAGGGGGCGAGCAGTACTTC.